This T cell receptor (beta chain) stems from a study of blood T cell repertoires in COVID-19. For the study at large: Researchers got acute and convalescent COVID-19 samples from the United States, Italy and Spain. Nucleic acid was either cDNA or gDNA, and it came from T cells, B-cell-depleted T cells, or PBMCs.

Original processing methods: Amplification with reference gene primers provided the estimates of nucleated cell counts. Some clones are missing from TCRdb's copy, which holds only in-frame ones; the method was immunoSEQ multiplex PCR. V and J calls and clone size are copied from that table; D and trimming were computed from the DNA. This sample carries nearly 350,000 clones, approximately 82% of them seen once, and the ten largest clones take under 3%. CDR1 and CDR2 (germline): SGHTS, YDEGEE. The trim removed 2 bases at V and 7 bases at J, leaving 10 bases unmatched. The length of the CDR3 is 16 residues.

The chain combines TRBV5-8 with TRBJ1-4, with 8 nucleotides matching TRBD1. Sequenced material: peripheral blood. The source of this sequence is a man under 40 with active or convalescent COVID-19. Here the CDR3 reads CASSFDRGGKLEKLFF. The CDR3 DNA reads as TGTGCCAGCAGCTTCGACAGGGGAGGAAAGCTTGAAAAACTGTTTTTT. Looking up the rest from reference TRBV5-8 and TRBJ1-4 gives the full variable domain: EAGVTQSPTHLIKTRGQQATLRCSPISGHTSVYWYQQALGLGLQFLLWYDEGEERNRGNFPPRFSGRQFPNYSSELNVNALELEDSALYLCASSFDRGGKLEKLFFGSGTQLSVL.